The 29 T cell receptor beta chains in this list originate from one sample, sequenced in a study of T cell clones after liver transplantation. Assay: immunoSEQ multiplex PCR; the TCRdb copy retains only in-frame clones and omits some. The sample carries approximately 22,000 clones, 93% recorded once. This specimen was CD8+ T cells from blood, taken roughly 25 months after liver transplant. The receptors were gathered from a human patient who received a liver transplant. Part of the T cell pool may stem from the graft donor.

V is TRBV6-5 and J is TRBJ2-7; possible D gene TRBD2, 6 bases. V lost 6 bases and J 3 bases, leaving 12 bases between the germline ends. CDR3 size: 13 residues. CDR1 and CDR2 from the germline V gene are MNHEY and SVGAGI. The DNA for the CDR3 is TGTGCCAGCAGCCGGGGACTGGACTACGAGCAGTACTTC. Its protein is CASSRGLDYEQYF.

The chain has TRBV4-3 and TRBJ2-7; 8 bases are shared with TRBD2. V trimming: 4 bases; J trimming: 6 bases; junction bases outside the gene matches: 14. Germline V gene lookup returns CDR1 LGHNA and CDR2 YSLEER. The CDR3 is 16 amino acids. The CDR3 DNA is TGCGCCAGCAGCCCTGCGGGAGGAGACACCCCCTCCGAGCAGTACTTC. Amino acids: CASSPAGGDTPSEQYF.

This clone was seen only once. The rearrangement joins TRBV10-2 to TRBJ1-5; 7 bases match TRBD1. The CDR3 covers 17 residues. The germline CDR1 and CDR2 sequences are WSHSY and SAAADI. Trimming removed 6 bases from V and 0 bases from J; junction bases left unmatched: 11. CDR3: CASRSGTAHYSNQPQHF. CDR3 bases: TGCGCCAGCAGGTCTGGGACAGCGCATTATAGCAATCAGCCCCAGCATTTT.

The rearrangement links TRBV7-9 to TRBJ1-6; D is unresolved. The V and J ends lost 2 bases and 3 bases respectively, with 11 bases between them. CDR3 length: 16 amino acids. Germline-derived CDR1 and CDR2 are SEHNR and FQNEAQ (reference sequence). CDR3 DNA: TGTGCCAGCAGCTTACCCGATGGGCTCTATAATTCACCCCTCCACTTT. Translation gives CASSLPDGLYNSPLHF.

V usage is TRBV5-4 and J usage is TRBJ2-5, with D possibly matching TRBD2 (5 bases). Germline V CDR1 and CDR2: SGHNT, YYREEE (reference sequence). The ends were cut back, 4 bases at V and 4 bases at J, with 8 bases in the middle. This CDR3 is built from 12 residues. CDR3 bases: TGTGCCAGCAGCGTAGGAGGAGAGACCCAGTACTTC. Translating gives CASSVGGETQYF. Looking up the rest from reference TRBV5-4 and TRBJ2-5 gives the full variable domain: ETGVTQSPTHLIKTRGQQVTLRCSSQSGHNTVSWYQQALGQGPQFIFQYYREEENGRGNFPPRFSGLQFPNYSSELNVNALELDDSALYLCASSVGGETQYFGPGTRLLVL.

This clone was seen only once. The chain couples TRBV7-6 to TRBJ1-5; D is undetermined. This CDR3 has 15 residues. Trimming left V 2 bases short and J 0 bases short, with 8 bases between. The germline V gene encodes CDR1 SGHVS and CDR2 FNYEAQ. CDR3 nucleotide sequence: TGTGCCAGCAGCTTACAGCCAAATAGCAATCAGCCCCAGCATTTT. It specifies CASSLQPNSNQPQHF.

The V and J genes are TRBV15 and TRBJ1-1; 7 bases match TRBD1. Germline V gene sequence: CDR1 LNHNV, CDR2 YYDKDF (reference sequence). This CDR3 spans 11 amino acids. V shed 5 bases and J 11 bases; nucleotides not matched to a gene: 5. For the CDR3, the DNA is TGTGCCACCAGCGGAGGGACAGAGGCTTTCTTT. As protein: CATSGGTEAFF.

The chain carries TRBV5-8 and TRBJ2-1; D gene unclear. V lost 0 bases to trimming and J lost 4 bases, with 5 bases between them. The germline V gene has CDR1 SGHTS and CDR2 YDEGEE. This CDR3 is built from 13 residues. Here the CDR3 reads CASSLVTYNEQFF. DNA of the CDR3: TGTGCCAGCAGCTTGGTTACTTACAATGAGCAGTTCTTC.

The chain recombines TRBV9 with TRBJ2-5, with 11 nucleotides matching TRBD2. This CDR3 spans 15 amino acids. CDR1 and CDR2 (germline): SGDLS, YYNGEE. V shed 0 bases and J 4 bases; nucleotides not matched to a gene: 2. CDR3 sequence reads: CASSVGGTSGETQYF. The CDR3 nucleotides read TGTGCCAGCAGCGTAGGAGGGACTAGCGGAGAGACCCAGTACTTC.

The genes are TRBV6-6 and TRBJ2-3; D ambiguous. Germline V CDR1 and CDR2: MNHNY, SVGAGI (reference sequence). CDR3 length: 15 residues. V was trimmed by 5 bases and J by 5 bases, leaving 17 bases between them. DNA of the CDR3: TGTGCCAGCAGTCAACTTTTACGGGTTGGAGATACGCAGTATTTT. It translates to CASSQLLRVGDTQYF.

The genes are TRBV2 and TRBJ2-3; no clear D gene. Germline CDR1 is SNHLY and CDR2 is FYNNEI. CDR3 size: 13 residues. The germline V and J ends were trimmed by 9 bases and 1 base, with 11 bases remaining between them. The CDR3 reads CASSPTGTDTQYF. CDR3 sequence (DNA): TGTGCCAGTAGTCCTACAGGCACAGATACGCAGTATTTT.

The chain couples TRBV28 to TRBJ2-1, with 8 bases matching TRBD1. The ends lost 3 bases at V and 8 bases at J; junction bases unmatched: 6. The CDR3 consists of 14 residues. CDR1 and CDR2 (germline): MDHEN, SYDVKM. The CDR3 sequence is CASSLDRVGDEQFF. CDR3 sequence (DNA): TGTGCCAGCAGTTTGGACAGGGTTGGGGATGAGCAGTTCTTC.

The V call is TRBV15, the J call TRBJ2-2; 10 nucleotides line up with TRBD1. The junction had 5 bases not matched to a gene; V was cut back by 5 bases and J by 5 bases. The CDR3 consists of 15 residues. Germline assignment: CDR1 LNHNV and CDR2 YYDKDF (reference sequence). The CDR3 DNA reads as TGTGCCACCAGCCCCCGGGACAGGGGAACCGGGGAGCTGTTTTTT. Translation gives CATSPRDRGTGELFF.

The chain couples TRBV28 to TRBJ2-7, with a weak D call TRBD1 (6 bases). CDR1 is MDHEN and CDR2 is SYDVKM in the germline V gene. The V end was cut by 2 bases, the J end by 0 bases, with 17 bases between. The CDR3 totals 17 residues. The CDR3 DNA follows: TGTGCCAGCAGTTTAGGGTCTCTGGACAGAAGCTCCTACGAGCAGTACTTC. The encoded protein is CASSLGSLDRSSYEQYF.

The gene calls are TRBV6-5 and TRBJ2-7; TRBD1 matches at 7 bases. CDR1 is MNHEY, CDR2 SVGAGI, per germline. The CDR3 runs 14 residues. V lost 5 bases and J lost 3; bases outside the gene matches: 7. The CDR3 spells CASSQPRDSYEQYF. As DNA, the CDR3 is TGTGCCAGCAGTCAACCCCGGGACAGCTACGAGCAGTACTTC.

The rearrangement links TRBV7-3 to TRBJ1-3, with 7 bases fitting TRBD1. After removal of 4 bases from V and 2 bases from J, the junction contained 11 bases not matched to a gene. Germline assignment: CDR1 SGHTA and CDR2 FQGTGA. This CDR3 comprises 17 residues. The CDR3 DNA is TGTGCCAGCAGCTCCAGGACCGGGACAGCCACTGGAAACACCATATATTTT. As protein: CASSSRTGTATGNTIYF. Full variable domain (remainder filled in from reference TRBV7-3 and TRBJ1-3): GAGVSQTPSNKVTEKGKYVELRCDPISGHTALYWYRQSLGQGPEFLIYFQGTGAADDSGLPNDRFFAVRPEGSVSTLKIQRTERGDSAVYLCASSSRTGTATGNTIYFGEGSWLTVV.

The chain is built from TRBV9 and TRBJ2-3; D tentatively fits TRBD1 or TRBD2 (5 bases each). CDR1 and CDR2 (germline): SGDLS, YYNGEE. This CDR3 has 14 amino acids. Trimming shortened V by 0 bases and J by 4 bases, and 9 bases separated the two germline ends. DNA of the CDR3: TGTGCCAGCAGCGTAGGGGGGATGCCAGATACGCAGTATTTT. Translated, it gives CASSVGGMPDTQYF.

The gene calls are TRBV14 and TRBJ2-5; D is tentatively TRBD1 or TRBD2 (6 bases each). There are 16 residues in the CDR3. Trimming took 5 bases from V and 2 from J, leaving 18 bases between them. CDR1 SGHDN and CDR2 FVKESK come from the germline V gene. The CDR3 protein is CASSGRPEGGQETQYF. CDR3 bases: TGTGCCAGCAGCGGGCGCCCCGAAGGGGGGCAAGAGACCCAGTACTTC. Together with reference TRBV14 and TRBJ2-5, the CDR3 gives the full variable domain: EAGVTQFPSHSVIEKGQTVTLRCDPISGHDNLYWYRRVMGKEIKFLLHFVKESKQDESGMPNNRFLAERTGGTYSTLKVQPAELEDSGVYFCASSGRPEGGQETQYFGPGTRLLVL.

This chain links TRBV29-1 with TRBJ1-2, with unresolved D. V gave up 3 bases and J gave up 2 bases, with 13 bases separating them. Germline CDR1 reads SQVTM; CDR2 reads ANQGSEA. CDR3 length: 14 amino acids. CDR3 bases: TGCAGCGTTGAGGAGGGAGGGTACAACTATGGCTACACCTTC. This sequence encodes CSVEEGGYNYGYTF.

This clone has just a few counts. The V call is TRBV27, the J call TRBJ2-1; TRBD2 aligns across 8 bases. Losses at the gene ends were 5 bases for V and 4 bases for J; bases not matched to a gene: 10. Germline CDR1 is MNHEY and CDR2 is SMNVEV (reference sequence). The length of the CDR3 is 16 residues. The CDR3 bases are TGTGCCAGCAGTCTCCTTCGAGCGGGAGAGTACAATGAGCAGTTCTTC. Residues: CASSLLRAGEYNEQFF.

This chain links TRBV6-5 with TRBJ2-7, with D maybe TRBD2 (5 bases). This CDR3 comprises 12 residues. Trimming took off 6 bases at V and 7 bases at J, with 13 bases between the two ends. CDR1 is MNHEY and CDR2 is SVGAGI in the germline V gene. The CDR3 coding sequence is TGTGCCAGCAGCGGCCTCGGGGTAGAGCAGTACTTC. Translation: CASSGLGVEQYF.

The V gene is TRBV4-2, the J gene TRBJ1-1; TRBD1 agrees at 8 bases. V trimming: 8 bases; J trimming: 2 bases; junction bases outside the gene matches: 7. CDR1 LGHNA and CDR2 YNFKEQ come from the germline V gene. The CDR3 has 14 amino acids. CDR3 region: CASGHRGGNTEAFF. The CDR3 DNA reads TGTGCCAGCGGACACAGGGGGGGAAACACTGAAGCTTTCTTT.

The chain employs TRBV9 and TRBJ2-3, with 9 positions matching TRBD2. Germline V gene data show CDR1 as SGDLS and CDR2 as YYNGEE. J gave up 2 bases and V 0 bases, and 4 bases lay outside the gene matches. This CDR3 has 16 amino acids. The CDR3 DNA follows: TGTGCCAGCAGCGTAGATAGCGGGAGTTACACAGATACGCAGTATTTT. The encoded protein is CASSVDSGSYTDTQYF.

The chain has TRBV11-3 and TRBJ2-7; a weak D match, TRBD1 (5 bases). Per germline, CDR1 SGHNT and CDR2 YENEEA. The CDR3 extends over 14 amino acids. Trimming removed 5 bases from V and 3 bases from J, with 14 bases in between. CDR3 bases: TGTGCCAGCAGCCCACGTACAGGTGGCTACGAGCAGTACTTC. Its protein is CASSPRTGGYEQYF.

This rearrangement joins TRBV5-4 to TRBJ2-3; TRBD2 matches at 14 bases. The ends lost 7 bases at V and 2 bases at J; junction bases unmatched: 3. CDR1 and CDR2 (germline): SGHNT, YYREEE (reference sequence). The CDR3 is 15 amino acids. CDR3 sequence (DNA): TGTGCCAGCCGACTAGCGGGAGGGAACACAGATACGCAGTATTTT. Residues: CASRLAGGNTDTQYF.

The chain carries TRBV9 and TRBJ1-1; TRBD1 might be the D (5 bases). The V end lost 0 bases, the J end lost 5 bases, and 17 bases lay between the germline ends. The CDR3 has 16 residues. The germline V gene encodes CDR1 SGDLS and CDR2 YYNGEE. DNA for the CDR3: TGTGCCAGCAGCGTAGAGGGGCTAGCGGAGAATACTGAAGCTTTCTTT. As protein: CASSVEGLAENTEAFF. Based on the CDR3 plus reference TRBV9 and TRBJ1-1, the full variable domain is DSGVTQTPKHLITATGQRVTLRCSPRSGDLSVYWYQQSLDQGLQFLIQYYNGEERAKGNILERFSAQQFPDLHSELNLSSLELGDSALYFCASSVEGLAENTEAFFGQGTRLTVV.

The chain carries TRBV7-8 and TRBJ2-1, with 9 bases that match TRBD2. The length of the CDR3 is 15 residues. Germline V gives CDR1 SGHVS, CDR2 FQNEAQ. V lost 5 bases and J lost 10; bases outside the gene matches: 12. The CDR3 sequence is CASSPWGREGEEQFF. For the CDR3, the DNA is TGTGCCAGCAGCCCATGGGGGCGGGAGGGCGAAGAGCAGTTCTTC.

The chain has TRBV6-5 and TRBJ2-7; no reliable D call. The CDR3 covers 13 residues. The germline gives CDR1 MNHEY, CDR2 SVGAGI. V shed 0 bases and J shed 7 bases, with 10 bases lying between them. CDR3 DNA: TGTGCCAGCAGTTACTCGTGGGCGAGGGAGCAGTACTTC. Translated, it gives CASSYSWAREQYF.

The chain employs TRBV27 and TRBJ2-1, with a possible D match to TRBD1 (6 bases). The CDR3 totals 15 residues. Germline V gene lookup returns CDR1 MNHEY and CDR2 SMNVEV (reference sequence). The V gene lost 4 bases and the J gene lost 2 bases, with 12 bases spanning the gap. CDR3 DNA sequence: TGTGCCAGCAGTTCTAACAGGGACACCTACAATGAGCAGTTCTTC. This codes for CASSSNRDTYNEQFF.